This record concerns one T cell receptor beta chain sequence. Its target is unknown. The data are from a study of siplizumab effects on memory and regulatory T cells. General study findings and limits: Assignment of a naive or memory phenotype failed for roughly 75-95% of the proliferating CD4+ or CD8+ clones.

Trimming cost V 6 bases and J 2 bases; bases outside gene matches: 5. CDR3 length: 14 amino acids. Per the germline V gene, CDR1 is SGHRS and CDR2 is YFSETQ. Each sample yielded roughly 100,000 assayed TCR templates. Measured with immunoSEQ multiplex PCR; TCRdb has only the in-frame clones, and not every one. The data show roughly 100,000 clones, with about 93% seen just once and around 0.29% held by the top ten. The TCR was taken from a human donor in good health. The sequencing sample was made of CD4+ T cells sorted from blood. This chain connects TRBV5-1 to TRBJ1-1; 9 bases are shared with TRBD1. CDR3 sequence (DNA): TGCGCCAGCACCAAGACAGGGGGAAACACTGAAGCTTTCTTT. It codes for CASTKTGGNTEAFF.